These 8 T cell receptor beta chains were sequenced from one sample in a study of T-cell memory formation after mild COVID-19. MiXCR was run by TCRdb on the 5' RACE reads, yielding one entry per CDR3 protein. The table has around 400,000 distinct CDR3 sequences, 20% to 25% seen once. The sequencing input was PBMCs or a T cell subset sorted from them (not recorded which). The origin of the receptors is an adult woman who had mild COVID-19 (a few samples of this study predate the infection). Cell type and time point are not known.

A few counts support this clonotype. V usage is TRBV2 and J usage is TRBJ1-4; D is ambiguous. Trimming removed 0 bases at V and 8 bases at J, with 13 bases between. CDR1 is SNHLY and CDR2 is FYNNEI in the germline V gene. This CDR3 is 15 amino acids long. CDR3 sequence reads: CASSEALRNFEKLFF. CDR3 coding DNA: TGTGCCAGCAGTGAAGCGCTTAGAAACTTCGAAAAACTGTTTTTT.

The rearrangement links TRBV7-9 to TRBJ2-1, with D possibly being TRBD2 (6 bases). Germline CDR1 SEHNR, CDR2 FQNEAQ (reference sequence). V shed 0 bases and J shed 6 bases, with 21 bases lying between them. The CDR3 length is 18 residues. The CDR3 loop reads CASSLALVLARGSNEQFF. DNA of the CDR3: TGTGCCAGCAGCTTAGCCCTCGTCCTAGCGCGCGGATCCAATGAGCAGTTCTTC.

J is TRBJ1-1 and V is TRBV25-1; D possibly corresponds to TRBD1 (5 bases). V lost 3 bases and J 11 bases, leaving 13 bases between the germline ends. This CDR3 has 12 amino acids. Germline V CDR1 and CDR2: MGHDK, SYGVNS. CDR3: CASSEYGDEAFF. The CDR3 bases are TGTGCCAGCAGTGAGTACGGGGACGAGGCTTTCTTT.

This clonotype was detected a few times. The gene calls are TRBV20-1 and TRBJ1-1, with unresolved D. CDR3 length equals 12 residues. Trimming shortened V by 2 bases and J by 1 base, and 5 bases separated the two germline ends. The germline V gene has CDR1 DFQATT and CDR2 SNEGSKA (reference sequence). The CDR3 loop reads CSARSRNTEAFF. CDR3 in DNA: TGCAGTGCTAGATCGCGGAACACTGAAGCTTTCTTT.

V and J are TRBV10-2 and TRBJ2-1; unclear D gene. Per the germline V gene, CDR1 is WSHSY and CDR2 is SAAADI. V lost 7 bases and J lost 10, with 5 bases in between. CDR3 length: 9 residues. In DNA, the CDR3 is TGCGCCAGCAAGGGAGAGCAGTTCTTC. This translates into CASKGEQFF.

This clonotype was recorded at least ten times. The rearrangement links TRBV28 to TRBJ2-7; D possibly uses TRBD1 or TRBD2 (5 bases each). CDR1 and CDR2 (germline): MDHEN, SYDVKM. V was shortened by 2 bases and J by 0 bases, with 8 bases between the two germline ends. The CDR3 has 14 residues. The CDR3 protein is CASSLGGTSYEQYF. CDR3 in DNA: TGTGCCAGCAGTTTAGGGGGAACCTCCTACGAGCAGTACTTC.

This clonotype appeared a few times. The chain links TRBV7-2 to TRBJ2-5; TRBD2 agrees at 8 bases. The CDR3 loop spans 16 amino acids. After removal of 8 bases from V and 5 bases from J, the junction contained 16 bases not matched to a gene. Germline values: CDR1 SGHTA, CDR2 FQGNSA. The CDR3 nucleotides are TGTGCCAGCCGATCGCCCAGCGGGGGTCTTCTGGAGACCCAGTACTTC. This sequence encodes CASRSPSGGLLETQYF.

This clonotype appeared a single time. The chain couples TRBV5-1 to TRBJ2-3; D uncertain. The length of the CDR3 is 16 residues. Germline CDR1 is SGHRS and CDR2 is YFSETQ. V lost 0 bases and J 2 bases, leaving 13 bases between the germline ends. The CDR3 DNA sequence: TGCGCCAGCAGCTTGGCCTCGGCAGCTTCCACAGATACGCAGTATTTT. Protein sequence: CASSLASAASTDTQYF.